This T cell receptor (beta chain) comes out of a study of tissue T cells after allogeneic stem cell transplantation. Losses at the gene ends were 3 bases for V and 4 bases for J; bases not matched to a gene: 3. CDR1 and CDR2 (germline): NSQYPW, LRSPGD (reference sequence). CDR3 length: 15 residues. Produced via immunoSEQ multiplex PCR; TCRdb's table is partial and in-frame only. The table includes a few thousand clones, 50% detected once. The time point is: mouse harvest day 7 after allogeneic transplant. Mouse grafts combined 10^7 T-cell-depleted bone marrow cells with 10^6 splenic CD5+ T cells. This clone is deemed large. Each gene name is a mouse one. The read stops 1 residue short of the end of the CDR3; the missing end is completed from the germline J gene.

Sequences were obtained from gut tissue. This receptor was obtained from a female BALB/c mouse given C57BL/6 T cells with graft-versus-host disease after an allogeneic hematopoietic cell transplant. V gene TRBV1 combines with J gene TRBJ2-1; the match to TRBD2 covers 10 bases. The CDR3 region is CTCSALLGGYAEQFF. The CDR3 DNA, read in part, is TGCACCTGCAGTGCGCTACTGGGGGGGTATGCTGAGCAGTTC. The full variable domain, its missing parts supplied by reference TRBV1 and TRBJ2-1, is VTLLEQNPRWRLVPRGQAVNLRCILKNSQYPWMSWYQQDLQKQLQWLFTLRSPGDKEVKSLPGADYLATRVTDTELRLQVANMSQGRTLYCTCSALLGGYAEQFFGPGTRLTVL.